This TCR beta chain appears in the sequencing data of a study of T cell repertoires in cytomegalovirus infection. Study-wide context: Recently identified HLA-C-restricted CMV epitopes were used, and well-studied HLA-B-restricted CMV epitopes were used as well. Public TCR beta signatures indicated both CMV infection and matching HLA type.

TCRdb re-called the reads with MiXCR, one entry per CDR3 protein. The repertoire holds 800,000 to 950,000 distinct CDR3 sequences, with approximately 29% as singletons. Study-level results: Across the ex vivo response, the dominant clonotypes were HLA-C-restricted CMV-specific TCR beta clonotypes.

This clonotype was recorded a few times. The antigen remains unidentified. The sample consisted of cultured CD8+ T cells from PBMCs, taken from culture after CMV antigen stimulation. The clonotype comes from a human donor in good health (CMV status not recorded). Some clones in this sample may be carry-over from other donors' samples.

CDR3 amino acids: CASSLSRSSGGQETQYF. The CDR3 nucleotides are TGTGCCAGCAGCTTATCTCGGTCTAGCGGGGGCCAAGAGACCCAGTACTTC. V and J are TRBV11-2 and TRBJ2-5; TRBD2 aligns across 10 bases. V lost 2 bases to trimming and J lost 1 base; unmatched junction nucleotides: 7. This CDR3 region has 17 residues. Germline CDR1 reads SGHAT; CDR2 reads FQNNGV.